This entry concerns a single T cell receptor beta chain. There is no known antigen for this receptor. One base away there is no much larger clone; base qualities are not given. Trimming at the junction amounts to 3 bases on V and 5 bases on J, and the germline ends lie 18 bases apart. CDR1 SGHRS and CDR2 YFSETQ were looked up in the germline V gene. The CDR3 sequence holds 15 residues, the cysteine and phenylalanine included. The only DNA kept is the CDR3, 45 bases in frame from the first base. The record originates from a study of shared clonotypes between healthy human individuals (dated by TCRdb to about 2020). The study in broad terms: The cohort comprised two women and a few men aged 18 to 49 years. For each donor, CD4 naive and CD4 memory were each run on three plates, CD8 naive on two plates, and CD8 memory on one plate. The study deeply sequenced blood TCR repertoires of about five healthy adults to estimate repertoire size and the extent of clonotype sharing between individuals. To increase sequencing depth and limit assay-specific biases, different laboratories used diverse techniques to prepare libraries and sequence TCR repertoires. Leukapheresis yielded between about 0.94 and 10 billion PBMCs per donor.

Healthy HIV-negative adults with no recently reported acute infections or vaccinations were included as donors. Every donor was a Caucasian adult living in Nashville, Tennessee, USA. Magnetic negative selection was used to enrich CD4+ T cells, after which naive cells were positively selected on CD45RA and the negative fraction became the memory subset. Blood was obtained by leukapheresis, after which PBMCs were separated by Ficoll-Histopaque density gradient centrifugation and cryopreserved in liquid nitrogen vapor phase. Analytical flow cytometry was used to check the purity and quantity of every magnetically sorted T cell population. From each sorted fraction, genomic DNA was isolated and quantified by UV absorbance on a Nanodrop 2000c. Using the deep immunoSEQ assay, multiplex PCR amplified TCR CDR3 regions from genomic DNA. Extracted genomic DNA from each cell subset was spread evenly across all wells of several immunoSEQ 96-well plates, with each plate serving as a replicate. For sorted subsets, around 200 ng genomic DNA, equal to tens of thousands of T cell genomes, was loaded into each replicate PCR. Purified libraries were quantified with a Qubit 3.0 fluorometer, sized on a Bioanalyzer 2100, and re-quantified with the KAPA Library Quantification kit. Every immunoSEQ 96-well plate was sequenced on a separate single-read 150-cycle Illumina NextSeq 550 flow cell. Per the original workflow: Because the immunoSEQ output included only junctional sequences and no quality scores, the filtering could not be the same as the filtering used for full-length reads. To assign V/J genes and CDR3, sequences were annotated against IMGT germline references using PyIR, a Python wrapper for IgBLAST v1.9. Reads were removed for weak V/J assignments (E-value above 1e-6), missing CDR3, stop codons, out-of-frame junctions, or ambiguous translated residues. V3J clonotypes were defined as sequences sharing the same inferred V gene, J gene, and CDR3 amino acid sequence. The percentage overlap between two repertoires was calculated by dividing the number of shared unique clonotypes by the size of the smaller repertoire. Three approaches were used to assess repertoire richness: RTK rarefaction, the Chao1 estimator, and Recon v2.1 estimates of unobserved clonotypes. Generation probabilities were computed with OLGA for all TCRbeta clonotypes obtained by the gDNA method from several donors. The immuneACCESS repertoire file appears here via TCRdb, limited to in-frame rearrangements. These files lack a portion of the clones; in checked studies, under half of the deficit traces to unresolved V genes, and the cause of the others is not known. The DNA was the basis for D and trimming; V, J and clone size are from that table. The table for this sample lists 2 million or so clones; roughly 96% of them were counted only once. The top ten clonotypes cover 0.1% to 0.15% of the sample.

Beyond this particular receptor, the publication reports: Naive subsets generally had larger estimated clonotype richness than memory subsets did. Pairwise subsampling indicated that sequencing depth was expected to affect the degree of clonotype sharing among donors. Sampling was restricted to blood, and TCR repertoires in tissues likely differ from the TCR repertoires found in blood. Incomplete sequencing was indicated by rarefaction of sorted-subset datasets, despite the large sequencing depth. Across several donors, around 5.4% of naive CD4, 3.5% of naive CD8, 2.3% of memory CD4, and approximately 0.4% of memory CD8 clonotypes were shared. The genetic and exposure-history diversity represented was limited by the small number of donors. Clonotypes shared by all four sorted-subset donors showed higher generation probabilities than non-shared clonotypes.

The material sequenced was naive CD4+ T cells sorted from blood. The label giving this sample's cell subset or site can be read as: CD45RA+ positively selected. The origin of this receptor is a man between 18 and 29 years old in good health. The rearrangement joined TRBV5-1 to TRBJ2-7; TRBD2 could be the D gene, as 5 bases match. The CDR3 reads as follows: CASSWPRGETNEQYF. The sequenced DNA: TGCGCCAGCAGCTGGCCCCGTGGGGAGACCAACGAGCAGTACTTC.